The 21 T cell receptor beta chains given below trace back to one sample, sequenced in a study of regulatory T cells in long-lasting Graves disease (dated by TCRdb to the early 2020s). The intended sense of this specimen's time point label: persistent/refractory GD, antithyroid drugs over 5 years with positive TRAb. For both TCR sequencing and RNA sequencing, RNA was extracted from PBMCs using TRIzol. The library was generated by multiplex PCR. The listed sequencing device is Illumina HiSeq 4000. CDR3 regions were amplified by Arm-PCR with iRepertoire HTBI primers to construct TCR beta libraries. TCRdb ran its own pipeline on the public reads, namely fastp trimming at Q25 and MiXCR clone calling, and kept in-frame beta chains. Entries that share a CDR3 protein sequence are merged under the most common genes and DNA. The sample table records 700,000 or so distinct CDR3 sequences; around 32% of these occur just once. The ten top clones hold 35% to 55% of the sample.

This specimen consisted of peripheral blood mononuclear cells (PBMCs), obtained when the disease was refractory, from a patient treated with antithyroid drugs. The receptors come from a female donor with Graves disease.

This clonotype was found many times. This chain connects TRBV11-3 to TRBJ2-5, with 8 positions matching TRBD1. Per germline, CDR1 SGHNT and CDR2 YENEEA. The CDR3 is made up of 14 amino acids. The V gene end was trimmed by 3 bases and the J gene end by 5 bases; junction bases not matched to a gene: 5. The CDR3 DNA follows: TGTGCCAGCAGCTTTGGGACAGGTCGGGAGACCCAGTACTTC. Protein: CASSFGTGRETQYF. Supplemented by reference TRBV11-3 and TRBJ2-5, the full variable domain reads EAGVVQSPRYKIIEKKQPVAFWCNPISGHNTLYWYLQNLGQGPELLIRYENEEAVDDSQLPKDRFSAERLKGVDSTLKIQPAELGDSAVYLCASSFGTGRETQYFGPGTRLLVL.

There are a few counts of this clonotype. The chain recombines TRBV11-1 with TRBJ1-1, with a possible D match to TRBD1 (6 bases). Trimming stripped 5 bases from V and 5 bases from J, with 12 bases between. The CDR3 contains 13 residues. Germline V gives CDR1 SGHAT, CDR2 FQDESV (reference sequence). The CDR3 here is CASSVWGQTEAFF. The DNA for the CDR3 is TGTGCCAGCAGCGTTTGGGGGCAGACTGAAGCTTTCTTT.

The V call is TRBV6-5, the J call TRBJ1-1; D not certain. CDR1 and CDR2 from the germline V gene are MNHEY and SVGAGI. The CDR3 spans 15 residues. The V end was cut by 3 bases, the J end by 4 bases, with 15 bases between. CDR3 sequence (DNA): TGTGCCAGCAGTTATACTCTAGGGCGGGGCACTGAAGCTTTCTTT. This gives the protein CASSYTLGRGTEAFF.

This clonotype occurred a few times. CDR3 sequence reads: CASSLEVGGTYEQYF. CDR3 bases: TGCGCCAGCAGCTTGGAGGTCGGGGGCACCTACGAGCAGTACTTC. This chain uses TRBV5-1 with TRBJ2-7; tentatively, D is TRBD1 or TRBD2 (6 bases each). Trimming took off 0 bases at V and 2 bases at J, with 12 bases between the two ends. CDR3 length equals 15 residues. Germline lookup yields CDR1 SGHRS and CDR2 YFSETQ.

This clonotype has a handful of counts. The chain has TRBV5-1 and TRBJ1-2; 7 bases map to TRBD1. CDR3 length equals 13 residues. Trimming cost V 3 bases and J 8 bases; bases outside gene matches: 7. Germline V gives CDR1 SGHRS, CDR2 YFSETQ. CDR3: CASSYGTEAGYTF. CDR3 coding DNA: TGCGCCAGCAGCTATGGGACAGAGGCAGGCTACACCTTC.

The chain's CDR3 is CASSVVPSGSAGELFF. The CDR3 region has the DNA TGTGCCAGCAGCGTAGTTCCTAGCGGGAGTGCCGGGGAGCTGTTTTTT. The chain is built from TRBV9 and TRBJ2-2; TRBD2 agrees at 10 bases. The CDR3 runs to 16 residues. CDR1 is SGDLS and CDR2 is YYNGEE in the germline V gene. After removal of 0 bases from V and 6 bases from J, the junction contained 5 bases not matched to a gene.

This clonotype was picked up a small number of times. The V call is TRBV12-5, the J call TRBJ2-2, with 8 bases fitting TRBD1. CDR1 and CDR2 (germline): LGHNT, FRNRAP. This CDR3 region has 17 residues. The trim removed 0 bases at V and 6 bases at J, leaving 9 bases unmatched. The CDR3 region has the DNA TGTGCTAGTGGTTTGGTACGGCAGGGGGCGCGTGCCGGGGAGCTGTTTTTT. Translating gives CASGLVRQGARAGELFF.

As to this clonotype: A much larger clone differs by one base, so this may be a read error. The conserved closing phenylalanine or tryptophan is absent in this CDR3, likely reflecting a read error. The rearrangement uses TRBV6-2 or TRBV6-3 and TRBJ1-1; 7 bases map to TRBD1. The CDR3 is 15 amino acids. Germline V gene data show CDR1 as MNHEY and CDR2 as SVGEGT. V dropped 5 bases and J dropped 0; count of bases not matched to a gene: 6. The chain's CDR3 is CASSNRDSMNTEAFL. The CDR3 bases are TGTGCCAGCAGTAACCGGGACAGCATGAACACTGAAGCTTTCCTT.

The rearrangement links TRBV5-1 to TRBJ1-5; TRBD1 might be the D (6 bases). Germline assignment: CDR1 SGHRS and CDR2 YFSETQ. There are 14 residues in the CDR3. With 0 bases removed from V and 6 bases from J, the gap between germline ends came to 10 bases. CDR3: CASSLGTGTQPQHF. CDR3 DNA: TGCGCCAGCAGCTTGGGTACAGGGACTCAGCCCCAGCATTTT.

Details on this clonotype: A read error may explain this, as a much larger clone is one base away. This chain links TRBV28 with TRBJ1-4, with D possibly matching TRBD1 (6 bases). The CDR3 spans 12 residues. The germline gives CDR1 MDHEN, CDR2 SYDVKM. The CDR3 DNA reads TGTGCCAGCAGTTTAGTACAGGGAAAACTGCTTTTT. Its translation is CASSLVQGKLLF.

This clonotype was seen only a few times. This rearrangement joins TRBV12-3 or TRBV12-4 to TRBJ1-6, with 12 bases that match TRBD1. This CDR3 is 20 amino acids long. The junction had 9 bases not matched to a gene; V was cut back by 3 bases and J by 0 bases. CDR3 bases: TGTGCCAGCAGTTTTTATACGGGGACAGGGGGCCGCTCCTATAATTCACCCCTCCACTTT. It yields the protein CASSFYTGTGGRSYNSPLHF.

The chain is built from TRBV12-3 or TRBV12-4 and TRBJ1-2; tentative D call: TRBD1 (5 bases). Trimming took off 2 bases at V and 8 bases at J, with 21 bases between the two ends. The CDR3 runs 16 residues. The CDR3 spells CASSLLGALTPSGYTF. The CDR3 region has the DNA TGTGCCAGCAGTTTACTAGGGGCTTTGACTCCTTCCGGCTACACCTTC.

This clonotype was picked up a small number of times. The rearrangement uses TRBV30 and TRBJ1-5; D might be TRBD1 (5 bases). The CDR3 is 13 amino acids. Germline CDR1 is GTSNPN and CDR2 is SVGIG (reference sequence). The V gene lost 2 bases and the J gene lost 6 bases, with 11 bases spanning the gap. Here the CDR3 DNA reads TGTGCCTGGAGTCCTGACAGAGGTCAGCCCCAGCATTTT. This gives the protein CAWSPDRGQPQHF.

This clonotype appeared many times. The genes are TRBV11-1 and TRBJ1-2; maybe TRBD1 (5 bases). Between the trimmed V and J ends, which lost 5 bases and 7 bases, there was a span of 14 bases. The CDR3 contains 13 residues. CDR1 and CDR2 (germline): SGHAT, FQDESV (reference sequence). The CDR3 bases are TGTGCCAGCAGCGTCCGCCAGGGATCTGGCTACACCTTC. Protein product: CASSVRQGSGYTF.

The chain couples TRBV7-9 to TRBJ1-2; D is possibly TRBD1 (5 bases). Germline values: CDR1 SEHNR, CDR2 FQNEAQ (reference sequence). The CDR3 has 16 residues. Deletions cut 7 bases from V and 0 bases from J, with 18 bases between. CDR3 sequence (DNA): TGTGCCAGCAACAAAGAGGGGCAGCCAACTAACTATGGCTACACCTTC. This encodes CASNKEGQPTNYGYTF. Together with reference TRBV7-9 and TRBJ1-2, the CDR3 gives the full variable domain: DTGVSQNPRHKITKRGQNVTFRCDPISEHNRLYWYRQTLGQGPEFLTYFQNEAQLEKSRLLSDRFSAERPKGSFSTLEIQRTEQGDSAMYLCASNKEGQPTNYGYTFGSGTRLTVV.

This chain's CDR3 is CASSQRPGTVPKETQYF. CDR3 nucleotides: TGTGCCAGCAGCCAAAGGCCGGGGACAGTCCCCAAAGAGACCCAGTACTTC. The chain combines TRBV11-2 with TRBJ2-5; 7 positions match TRBD1. Per the germline V gene, CDR1 is SGHAT and CDR2 is FQNNGV. J was trimmed by 3 bases and V by 5 bases; bases with no gene match: 15. This CDR3 has 17 residues. Drawing the rest from reference TRBV11-2 and TRBJ2-5, the complete variable domain is EAGVAQSPRYKIIEKRQSVAFWCNPISGHATLYWYQQILGQGPKLLIQFQNNGVVDDSQLPKDRFSAERLKGVDSTLKIQPAKLEDSAVYLCASSQRPGTVPKETQYFGPGTRLLVL.

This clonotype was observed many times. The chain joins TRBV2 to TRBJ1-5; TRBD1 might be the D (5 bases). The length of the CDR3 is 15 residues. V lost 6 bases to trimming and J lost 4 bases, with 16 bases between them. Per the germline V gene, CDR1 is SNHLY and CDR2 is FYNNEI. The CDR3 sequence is CASRIRQGENQPQHF. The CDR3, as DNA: TGTGCCAGCAGGATTCGGCAGGGCGAAAATCAGCCCCAGCATTTT.

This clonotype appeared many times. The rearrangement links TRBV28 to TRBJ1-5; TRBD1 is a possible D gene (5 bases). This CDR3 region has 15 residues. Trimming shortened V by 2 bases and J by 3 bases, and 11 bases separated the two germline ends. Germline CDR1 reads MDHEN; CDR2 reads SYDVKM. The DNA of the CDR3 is TGTGCCAGCAGTTTAGACAGCTCTTACAATCAGCCCCAGCATTTT. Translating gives CASSLDSSYNQPQHF.

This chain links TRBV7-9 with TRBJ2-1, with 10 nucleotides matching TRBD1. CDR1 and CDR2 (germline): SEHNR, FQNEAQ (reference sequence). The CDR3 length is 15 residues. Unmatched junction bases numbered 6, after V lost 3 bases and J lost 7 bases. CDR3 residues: CASSLEGQGTNEQFF. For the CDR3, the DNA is TGTGCCAGCAGCTTGGAGGGACAGGGGACGAATGAGCAGTTCTTC.

The CDR3 loop is CSVTVGNTIYF. In DNA form, the CDR3 reads TGCAGCGTAACGGTCGGAAACACCATATATTTT. The chain recombines TRBV29-1 with TRBJ1-3, with D uncertain. Germline V gene data show CDR1 as SQVTM and CDR2 as ANQGSEA. V lost 6 bases to trimming and J lost 4 bases, with 7 bases between them. The CDR3 contains 11 residues.

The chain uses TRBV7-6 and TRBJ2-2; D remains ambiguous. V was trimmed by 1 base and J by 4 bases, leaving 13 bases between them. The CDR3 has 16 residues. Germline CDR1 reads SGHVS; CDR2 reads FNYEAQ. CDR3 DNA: TGTGCCAGCAGCTTAGGCTCTAACCCCACCACCGGGGAGCTGTTTTTT. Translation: CASSLGSNPTTGELFF.